These 31 T cell receptor beta chains were sequenced from one sample in a study of T cell repertoires in cytomegalovirus infection (dated by TCRdb to the late 2010s). TCRdb lists the instrument as Illumina HiSeq 1500. TCRdb reanalyzed the raw reads on its own, using fastp at Q25 for trimming and MiXCR for clone calling, and kept in-frame beta chains. Each record represents a unique CDR3 protein, reported with the most common genes and DNA among its rows. The sample table shows about 230,000 distinct CDR3 sequences, and roughly 20% are seen once. 15% to 20% of the sample goes to the ten largest clones. Material for sequencing was CD8+ T cells from PBMCs. These receptors all come from a human donor in good health (CMV status not recorded). Some clones in this sample may be carry-over from other donors' samples.

The rearrangement links TRBV20-1 to TRBJ2-1; the match to TRBD2 covers 7 bases. The junction had 8 bases not matched to a gene; V was cut back by 5 bases and J by 7 bases. CDR3 length: 13 amino acids. Germline lookup yields CDR1 DFQATT and CDR2 SNEGSKA (reference sequence). The CDR3 sequence: CSAPNGGWNEQFF. The CDR3 region has the DNA TGCAGTGCTCCTAACGGGGGGTGGAATGAGCAGTTCTTC.

This clonotype came up many times. This chain connects TRBV7-8 to TRBJ1-1, with D unclear. This CDR3 is built from 13 residues. The germline V and J ends were trimmed by 1 base and 8 bases, with 11 bases remaining between them. The germline gives CDR1 SGHVS, CDR2 FQNEAQ. The chain's CDR3 is CASSLGSTTEAFF. CDR3 DNA sequence: TGTGCCAGCAGCTTAGGGTCGACAACGGAAGCTTTCTTT.

This clonotype was observed a few times. The CDR3 region has the DNA TGTGCCAGCACCATCGGGACAGGGCCCACTTACGAGCAGTACTTC. Residues: CASTIGTGPTYEQYF. V usage is TRBV7-9 and J usage is TRBJ2-7; 9 nucleotides agree with TRBD1. Germline V gives CDR1 SEHNR, CDR2 FQNEAQ (reference sequence). V lost 7 bases to trimming and J lost 4 bases; unmatched junction nucleotides: 11. The CDR3 totals 15 residues.

This clonotype was seen a few times. The chain carries TRBV4-2 and TRBJ1-1; no clear D. CDR3 length: 14 residues. Germline-derived CDR1 and CDR2 are LGHNA and YNFKEQ. Trimming removed 3 bases from V and 7 bases from J, with 15 bases in between. The CDR3 protein is CASSHPEGLLEAFF. In nucleotides, the CDR3 is TGTGCCAGCAGCCACCCCGAAGGGCTCCTTGAAGCTTTCTTT.

In the case of this clonotype: A read error is possible here, since a much larger clone lies one base away. The V call is TRBV28, the J call TRBJ2-7; D is possibly TRBD1 (5 bases). With 11 bases removed from V and 2 bases from J, the gap between germline ends came to 13 bases. The CDR3 is 12 amino acids. In germline, CDR1 is MDHEN, CDR2 SYDVKM. The CDR3, as DNA: TGTGCCCGCGGACAAGGTCCCTACGAGCAGTACTTC. Its translation is CARGQGPYEQYF.

The chain uses TRBV28 and TRBJ2-7, with no clear D. This CDR3 is built from 13 residues. V dropped 3 bases and J dropped 5 bases, with 11 bases sitting between them. Germline V gives CDR1 MDHEN, CDR2 SYDVKM. CDR3 sequence reads: CASSLMVSDEQYF. The DNA of the CDR3 is TGTGCCAGCAGTTTGATGGTTTCCGACGAGCAGTACTTC.

The V call is TRBV12-3 or TRBV12-4, the J call TRBJ2-3; tentative D call: TRBD2 (5 bases). The CDR3 covers 14 residues. Trimming removed 6 bases from V and 1 base from J, with 11 bases in between. The CDR3 region is CASSSLSGTDTQYF. CDR3 DNA sequence: TGTGCCAGCAGCTCGCTTAGCGGCACAGATACGCAGTATTTT.

The rearrangement joins TRBV5-6 to TRBJ2-5; D not resolved. The V and J ends lost 0 bases and 4 bases respectively, with 13 bases between them. Looked up from germline, CDR1 is SGHDT and CDR2 is YYEEEE. The CDR3 runs 15 residues. DNA of the CDR3: TGTGCCAGCAGCTTGGTGGGTTCAGGCGGAGAGACCCAGTACTTC. Amino acid sequence: CASSLVGSGGETQYF. Variable domain in full (rest from reference TRBV5-6 and TRBJ2-5): DAGVTQSPTHLIKTRGQQVTLRCSPKSGHDTVSWYQQALGQGPQFIFQYYEEEERQRGNFPDRFSGHQFPNYSSELNVNALLLGDSALYLCASSLVGSGGETQYFGPGTRLLVL.

A few counts support this clonotype. The rearrangement links TRBV7-9 to TRBJ2-7; D is perhaps TRBD1 (5 bases). The CDR3 is made up of 15 amino acids. Trimming shortened V by 5 bases and J by 3 bases, and 17 bases separated the two germline ends. Germline lookup yields CDR1 SEHNR and CDR2 FQNEAQ (reference sequence). CDR3 DNA sequence: TGTGCCAGCAGCCACGACCTGGACACCAACTACGAGCAGTACTTC. It translates to CASSHDLDTNYEQYF.

V is TRBV5-4 and J is TRBJ2-7; 8 bases are a match to TRBD2. This CDR3 region has 14 residues. The V and J ends lost 3 bases and 2 bases, in that order; junction bases with no gene match: 4. The germline V gene encodes CDR1 SGHNT and CDR2 YYREEE (reference sequence). The CDR3 reads CASSSGGLAYEQYF. As DNA, the CDR3 is TGTGCCAGCAGCTCGGGAGGGCTCGCCTACGAGCAGTACTTC.

Concerning this clonotype: Relative to the germline gene, one junction end is altered; a read error may explain this. The V and J genes are TRBV12-3 or TRBV12-4 and TRBJ2-2, with 10 nucleotides matching TRBD2. The CDR3 runs to 16 residues. CDR3 residues: CVSNFFGTSEHGELFF. The CDR3 nucleotides are TGTGTCAGCAATTTTTTCGGGACTAGCGAGCACGGGGAGCTGTTTTTT.

The DNA of the CDR3 is TGCGCCAGCGGAACCATCGGGACAGGGAGTTACGAGCAGTACTTC. Translation gives CASGTIGTGSYEQYF. The rearrangement links TRBV5-1 to TRBJ2-7, with 9 bases aligning to TRBD1. Trimming removed 7 bases from V and 4 bases from J; junction bases left unmatched: 12. CDR3 length: 15 amino acids. Germline assignment: CDR1 SGHRS and CDR2 YFSETQ.

V gene TRBV6-5 combines with J gene TRBJ1-5, with TRBD1 identical over 7 bases. V shed 2 bases and J 4 bases; nucleotides not matched to a gene: 5. The CDR3 covers 15 residues. Germline lookup yields CDR1 MNHEY and CDR2 SVGAGI. The CDR3 reads CASSYGTDGNQPQHF. The DNA of the CDR3 is TGTGCCAGCAGTTACGGGACAGACGGGAATCAGCCCCAGCATTTT.

J is TRBJ1-2 and V is TRBV5-1, with D uncertain. The V gene's germline CDR1 is SGHRS and CDR2 YFSETQ. V lost 2 bases and J 6 bases, leaving 14 bases between the germline ends. The CDR3 length is 14 residues. The CDR3 DNA sequence: TGCGCCAGCAGCTTTTACGACGGGAGAGATGGCTACACCTTC. Protein: CASSFYDGRDGYTF. Complete variable domain (other parts from reference TRBV5-1 and TRBJ1-2): KAGVTQTPRYLIKTRGQQVTLSCSPISGHRSVSWYQQTPGQGLQFLFEYFSETQRNKGNFPGRFSGRQFSNSRSEMNVSTLELGDSALYLCASSFYDGRDGYTFGSGTRLTVV.

This clonotype showed up many times. This chain links TRBV7-2 with TRBJ1-2, with D possibly matching TRBD1 (6 bases). The CDR3 extends over 15 amino acids. CDR1 and CDR2 from the germline V gene are SGHTA and FQGNSA. Trimming cost V 5 bases and J 4 bases, with 17 bases left between them. CDR3 in DNA: TGTGCCAGCAGCCGCGGGCAGGGGCCAGGCTATGGCTACACCTTC. This codes for CASSRGQGPGYGYTF.

The rearrangement uses TRBV5-1 and TRBJ2-7; no firm D call. V dropped 0 bases and J dropped 1 base, with 5 bases sitting between them. The CDR3 contains 13 residues. Germline V gene lookup returns CDR1 SGHRS and CDR2 YFSETQ. Here the CDR3 DNA reads TGCGCCAGCAGCTTGGTGCCGTCCTACGAGCAGTACTTC. It is translated as CASSLVPSYEQYF.

This chain uses TRBV2 with TRBJ2-1; tentative D call: TRBD2 (5 bases). CDR1 is SNHLY, CDR2 FYNNEI, per germline. The CDR3 length is 15 residues. V dropped 7 bases and J dropped 0 bases, with 13 bases sitting between them. CDR3 coding DNA: TGTGCCAGCACTTCTCCTACTAGCTCCTACAATGAGCAGTTCTTC. This translates into CASTSPTSSYNEQFF.

The V and J genes are TRBV20-1 and TRBJ1-2; 7 bases are shared with TRBD1. CDR3 length: 13 amino acids. The V and J ends lost 5 bases and 4 bases, in that order; junction bases with no gene match: 7. Germline CDR1 is DFQATT and CDR2 is SNEGSKA (reference sequence). CDR3 bases: TGCAGTGCTGGTCAGGGGGAAGGCTATGGCTACACCTTC. Translating gives CSAGQGEGYGYTF.

This chain connects TRBV27 to TRBJ2-1; D is tentatively TRBD1 or TRBD2 (5 bases each). The CDR3 runs 16 residues. Trimming took 3 bases from V and 0 from J, leaving 12 bases between them. CDR1 MNHEY and CDR2 SMNVEV come from the germline V gene (reference sequence). The CDR3 region is CASSLGPGSSYNEQFF. The CDR3 nucleotides are TGTGCCAGCAGTTTGGGGCCGGGGAGCTCCTACAATGAGCAGTTCTTC.

This clonotype was detected only a few times. This rearrangement joins TRBV5-6 to TRBJ1-2; 8 bases map to TRBD1. CDR3 length: 15 residues. The V gene's germline CDR1 is SGHDT and CDR2 YYEEEE. The J segment lost 4 bases and the V segment lost 4 bases, leaving 9 bases of the junction unmatched. The CDR3 loop is CASSGNGQGLYGYTF. As DNA, the CDR3 is TGTGCCAGCAGCGGAAATGGACAGGGCCTCTATGGCTACACCTTC.

DNA for the CDR3: TGTGCCAGCAGTCCCACGTGGGCAAAACTGTTTTTT. Translated: CASSPTWAKLFF. The V gene is TRBV28, the J gene TRBJ1-4; D unclear. The CDR3 spans 12 residues. Germline V gene lookup returns CDR1 MDHEN and CDR2 SYDVKM. V lost 5 bases, J lost 10 bases, and 11 bases lay in between.

At least ten counts were recorded for this clonotype. The chain combines TRBV7-9 with TRBJ2-2, with D possibly TRBD1 on 6 matching bases. Looked up from germline, CDR1 is SEHNR and CDR2 is FQNEAQ (reference sequence). The germline V and J ends were trimmed by 4 bases and 4 bases, with 16 bases remaining between them. This CDR3 comprises 16 residues. CDR3 sequence: CASSWPKVGATGELFF. Written as DNA, the CDR3 is TGTGCCAGCAGCTGGCCCAAGGTGGGGGCCACCGGGGAGCTGTTTTTT.

This clonotype occurred a few times. The V and J genes are TRBV2 and TRBJ2-1, with no clear D. Trimming took 8 bases from V and 5 from J, leaving 4 bases between them. Germline V gene sequence: CDR1 SNHLY, CDR2 FYNNEI. This CDR3 contains 10 residues. The CDR3 reads CASYNNEQFF. CDR3 nucleotide sequence: TGTGCCAGCTACAACAATGAGCAGTTCTTC.

The chain combines TRBV6-2 or TRBV6-3 with TRBJ1-5; D remains ambiguous. The ends were cut back, 2 bases at V and 4 bases at J, with 12 bases in the middle. The CDR3 has 15 residues. From germline, CDR1 is MNHEY and CDR2 SVGEGT. The CDR3 coding sequence is TGTGCCAGCAGTTACCTGGATCTCCCGAATCAGCCCCAGCATTTT. It yields the protein CASSYLDLPNQPQHF.

This clonotype was recorded a few times. The V gene is TRBV19, the J gene TRBJ2-1, with 8 bases fitting TRBD2. The CDR3 covers 15 residues. Germline values: CDR1 LNHDA, CDR2 SQIVND (reference sequence). V lost 3 bases and J lost 4; bases outside the gene matches: 5. As DNA, the CDR3 is TGTGCCAGTAGTATTGCGGGGGGAATTTACAATGAGCAGTTCTTC. Amino acid sequence: CASSIAGGIYNEQFF. The complete variable domain, with remaining parts taken from reference TRBV19 and TRBJ2-1, reads DGGITQSPKYLFRKEGQNVTLSCEQNLNHDAMYWYRQDPGQGLRLIYYSQIVNDFQKGDIAEGYSVSREKKESFPLTVTSAQKNPTAFYLCASSIAGGIYNEQFFGPGTRLTVL.

The sample holds many counts of this clonotype. This rearrangement joins TRBV7-9 to TRBJ2-3, with D possibly being TRBD1 (5 bases). Germline V lookup: CDR1 SEHNR, CDR2 FQNEAQ (reference sequence). This CDR3 region has 16 residues. V lost 5 bases to trimming and J lost 1 base, with 16 bases between them. CDR3 amino acids: CASSPLGRDRTDTQYF. The CDR3, as DNA: TGTGCCAGCAGCCCCTTGGGCAGGGATCGCACAGATACGCAGTATTTT.

This clonotype turned up a few times. The chain has TRBV29-1 and TRBJ2-2; weak D call: TRBD1 (5 bases). Between the trimmed V and J ends, which lost 5 bases and 1 base, there was a span of 8 bases. The CDR3 has 13 amino acids. Germline values: CDR1 SQVTM, CDR2 ANQGSEA. This CDR3 reads CSVLTGNTGELFF. In nucleotides, the CDR3 is TGCAGCGTTTTAACAGGGAACACCGGGGAGCTGTTTTTT.

This clonotype was seen repeatedly, ten times or more. The chain joins TRBV19 to TRBJ1-1; TRBD1 is a possible D gene (5 bases). There are 12 residues in the CDR3. Trimming left V 9 bases short and J 3 bases short, with 11 bases between. Germline lookup yields CDR1 LNHDA and CDR2 SQIVND (reference sequence). CDR3 in DNA: TGTGCCAGCTACAGACAGCACACTGAAGCTTTCTTT. Its translation: CASYRQHTEAFF.

This clonotype was recorded many times. DNA for the CDR3: TGCAGTGCTAGAGAGGAGGCAAGCTCCTACAATGAGCAGTTCTTC. Translating it yields CSAREEASSYNEQFF. The chain combines TRBV20-1 with TRBJ2-1; weak D call: TRBD2 (5 bases). There are 15 residues in the CDR3. Germline V CDR1 and CDR2: DFQATT, SNEGSKA (reference sequence). V gave up 0 bases and J gave up 0 bases, with 9 bases separating them.

The gene calls are TRBV5-1 and TRBJ2-7; D unresolved. The germline V gene encodes CDR1 SGHRS and CDR2 YFSETQ. Trimming removed 2 bases at V and 0 bases at J, with 9 bases between. This CDR3 region has 14 residues. The CDR3: CASSFPQTSYEQYF. The CDR3 nucleotides are TGCGCCAGCAGCTTTCCCCAGACCTCCTACGAGCAGTACTTC.

This chain uses TRBV20-1 with TRBJ2-7, with 9 bases that match TRBD1. Losses at the gene ends were 0 bases for V and 5 bases for J; bases not matched to a gene: 5. The CDR3 is 14 amino acids. CDR1 DFQATT and CDR2 SNEGSKA come from the germline V gene (reference sequence). CDR3 region: CSARDGTGTHEQYF. CDR3 DNA: TGCAGTGCTAGAGATGGGACAGGGACCCACGAGCAGTACTTC.